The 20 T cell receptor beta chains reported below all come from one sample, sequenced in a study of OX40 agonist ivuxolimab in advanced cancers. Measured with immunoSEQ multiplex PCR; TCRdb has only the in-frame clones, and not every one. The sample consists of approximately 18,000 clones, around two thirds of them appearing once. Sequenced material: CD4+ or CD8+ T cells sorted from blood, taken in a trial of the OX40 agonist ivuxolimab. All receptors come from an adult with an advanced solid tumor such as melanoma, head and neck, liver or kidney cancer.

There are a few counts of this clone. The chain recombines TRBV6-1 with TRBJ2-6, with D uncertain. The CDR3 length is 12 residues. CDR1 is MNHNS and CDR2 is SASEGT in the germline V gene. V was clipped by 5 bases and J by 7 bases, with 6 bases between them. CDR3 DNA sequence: TGTGCCAGCAGTCCCGGCGCCAACGTCCTGACTTTC. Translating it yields CASSPGANVLTF.

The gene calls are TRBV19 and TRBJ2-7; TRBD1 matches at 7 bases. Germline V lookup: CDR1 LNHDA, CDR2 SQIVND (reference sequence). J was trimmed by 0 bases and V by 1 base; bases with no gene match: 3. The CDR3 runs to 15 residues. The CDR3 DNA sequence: TGTGCCAGTAGTATAGCAGGGGGAAGCTCCTACGAGCAGTACTTC. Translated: CASSIAGGSSYEQYF.

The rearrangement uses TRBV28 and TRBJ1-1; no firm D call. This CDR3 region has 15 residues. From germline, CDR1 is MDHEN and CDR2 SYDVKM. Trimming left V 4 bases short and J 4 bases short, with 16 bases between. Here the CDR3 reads CASSSPRTSVTEAFF. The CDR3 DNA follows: TGTGCCAGCAGTTCCCCGAGGACTTCGGTCACTGAAGCTTTCTTT.

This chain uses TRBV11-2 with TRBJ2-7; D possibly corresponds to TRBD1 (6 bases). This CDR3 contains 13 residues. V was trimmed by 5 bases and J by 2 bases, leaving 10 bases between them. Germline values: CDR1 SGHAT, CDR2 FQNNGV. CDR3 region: CASSTTGTYEQYF. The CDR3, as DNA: TGTGCCAGCAGCACCACAGGGACCTACGAGCAGTACTTC.

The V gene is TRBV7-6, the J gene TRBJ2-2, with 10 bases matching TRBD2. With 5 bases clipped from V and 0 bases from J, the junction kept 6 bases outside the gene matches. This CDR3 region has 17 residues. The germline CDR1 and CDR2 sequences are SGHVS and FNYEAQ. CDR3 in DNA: TGTGCCAGCAGCCGCTATACTAGCGGGGCGAACACCGGGGAGCTGTTTTTT. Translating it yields CASSRYTSGANTGELFF.

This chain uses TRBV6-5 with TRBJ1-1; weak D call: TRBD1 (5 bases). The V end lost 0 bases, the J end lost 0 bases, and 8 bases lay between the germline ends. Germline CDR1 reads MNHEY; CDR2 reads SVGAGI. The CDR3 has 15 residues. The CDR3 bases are TGTGCCAGCAGTTACTCGCAGGGACTGAACACTGAAGCTTTCTTT. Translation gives CASSYSQGLNTEAFF.

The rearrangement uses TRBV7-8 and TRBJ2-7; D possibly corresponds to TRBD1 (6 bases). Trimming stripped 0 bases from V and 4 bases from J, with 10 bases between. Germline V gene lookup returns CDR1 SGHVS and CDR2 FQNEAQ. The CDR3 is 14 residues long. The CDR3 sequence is CASSLADSIYEQYF. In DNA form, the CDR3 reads TGTGCCAGCAGCTTAGCGGACAGCATATACGAGCAGTACTTC.

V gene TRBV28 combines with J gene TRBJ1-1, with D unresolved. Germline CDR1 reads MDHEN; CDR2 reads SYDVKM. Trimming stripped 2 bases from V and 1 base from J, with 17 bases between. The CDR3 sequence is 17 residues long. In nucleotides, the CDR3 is TGTGCCAGCAGTTTAATGGGGAGACGGGCCGGGAACACTGAAGCTTTCTTT. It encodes CASSLMGRRAGNTEAFF.

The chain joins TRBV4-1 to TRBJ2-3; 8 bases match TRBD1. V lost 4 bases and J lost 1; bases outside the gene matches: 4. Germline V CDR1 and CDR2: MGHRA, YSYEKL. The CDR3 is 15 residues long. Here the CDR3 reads CASSLTTGGTDTQYF. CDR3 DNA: TGCGCCAGCAGCCTCACGACAGGGGGCACAGATACGCAGTATTTT.

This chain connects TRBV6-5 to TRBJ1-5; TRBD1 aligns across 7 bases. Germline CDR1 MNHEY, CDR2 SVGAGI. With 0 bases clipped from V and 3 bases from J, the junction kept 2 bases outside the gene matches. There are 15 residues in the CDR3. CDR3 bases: TGTGCCAGCAGTTACTCGGGACAGATCAATCAGCCCCAGCATTTT. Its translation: CASSYSGQINQPQHF.

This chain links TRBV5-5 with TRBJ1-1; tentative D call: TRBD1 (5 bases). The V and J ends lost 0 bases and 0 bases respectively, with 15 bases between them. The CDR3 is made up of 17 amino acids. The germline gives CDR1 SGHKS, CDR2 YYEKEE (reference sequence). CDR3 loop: CASSLGAAGTMNTEAFF. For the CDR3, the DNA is TGTGCCAGCAGCTTGGGCGCGGCAGGGACCATGAACACTGAAGCTTTCTTT.

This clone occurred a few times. CDR3 nucleotide sequence: TGTGCCAGCAGTTTCGAGACGGCAGGCACAGATACGCAGTATTTT. This translates into CASSFETAGTDTQYF. The chain recombines TRBV28 with TRBJ2-3; D unclear. Trimming removed 3 bases at V and 1 base at J, with 11 bases between. The CDR3 spans 15 residues. Germline CDR1 reads MDHEN; CDR2 reads SYDVKM.

CDR3 sequence: CASSLDGGPYEQYF. CDR3 DNA: TGTGCCAGCAGCTTAGACGGGGGCCCATACGAGCAGTACTTC. The rearrangement uses TRBV7-6 and TRBJ2-7, with D perhaps given as TRBD1 or TRBD2 (6 bases each). The CDR3 extends over 14 amino acids. Germline V gives CDR1 SGHVS, CDR2 FNYEAQ. Trimming stripped 1 base from V and 4 bases from J, with 11 bases between.

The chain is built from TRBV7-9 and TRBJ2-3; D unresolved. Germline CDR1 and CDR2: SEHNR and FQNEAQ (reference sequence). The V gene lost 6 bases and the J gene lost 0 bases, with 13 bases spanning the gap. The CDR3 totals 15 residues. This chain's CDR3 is CASSTPVTSTDTQYF. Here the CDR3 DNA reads TGTGCCAGCAGTACTCCGGTGACTAGCACAGATACGCAGTATTTT.

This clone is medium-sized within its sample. The CDR3: CASSEDRPNTGELFF. CDR3 nucleotides: TGTGCCAGCAGTGAAGACAGACCGAACACCGGGGAGCTGTTTTTT. This chain connects TRBV2 to TRBJ2-2, with D unresolved. The CDR3 is made up of 15 amino acids. Germline V gives CDR1 SNHLY, CDR2 FYNNEI. V dropped 1 base and J dropped 0 bases, with 6 bases sitting between them.

CDR3 in DNA: TGTGCCATCAGTGATAGTAGGATTCTCGAGCAGTACTTC. Encoded protein: CAISDSRILEQYF. This chain uses TRBV10-3 with TRBJ2-7; D is ambiguous. V lost 3 bases, J lost 6 bases, and 12 bases lay in between. Germline V gives CDR1 ENHRY, CDR2 SYGVKD. This CDR3 spans 13 amino acids.

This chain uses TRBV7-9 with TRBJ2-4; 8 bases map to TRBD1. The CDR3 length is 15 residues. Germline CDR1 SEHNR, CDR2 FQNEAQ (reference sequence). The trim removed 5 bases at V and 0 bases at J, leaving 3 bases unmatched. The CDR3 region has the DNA TGTGCCAGCAGCACAGGGGGGCGAGCCAAAAACATTCAGTACTTC. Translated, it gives CASSTGGRAKNIQYF.

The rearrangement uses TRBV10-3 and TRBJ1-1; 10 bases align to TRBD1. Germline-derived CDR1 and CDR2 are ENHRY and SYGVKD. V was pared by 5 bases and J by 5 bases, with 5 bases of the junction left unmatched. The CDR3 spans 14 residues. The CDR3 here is CAISSPGQGTEAFF. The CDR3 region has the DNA TGTGCCATCAGTTCCCCGGGACAGGGGACTGAAGCTTTCTTT.

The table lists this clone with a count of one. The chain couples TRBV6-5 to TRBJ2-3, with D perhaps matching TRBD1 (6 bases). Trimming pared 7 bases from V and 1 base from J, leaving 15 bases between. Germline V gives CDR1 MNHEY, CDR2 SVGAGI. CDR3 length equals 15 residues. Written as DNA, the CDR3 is TGTGCCAGCAACCTGCTAACAGGGCGCACAGATACGCAGTATTTT. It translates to CASNLLTGRTDTQYF.

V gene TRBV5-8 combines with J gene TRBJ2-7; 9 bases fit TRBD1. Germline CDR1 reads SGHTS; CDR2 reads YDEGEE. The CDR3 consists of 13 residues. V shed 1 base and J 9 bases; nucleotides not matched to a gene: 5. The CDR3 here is CASSLRDREGQYF. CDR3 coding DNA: TGTGCCAGCAGCTTGAGGGACAGGGAGGGGCAGTACTTC. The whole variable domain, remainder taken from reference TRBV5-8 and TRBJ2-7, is EAGVTQSPTHLIKTRGQQATLRCSPISGHTSVYWYQQALGLGLQFLLWYDEGEERNRGNFPPRFSGRQFPNYSSELNVNALELEDSALYLCASSLRDREGQYFGPGTRLTVT.